The T cell receptor beta chain under discussion was sequenced for a study of blood T cells in healthy people across ages. This clonotype was counted only a few times. The ends were cut back, 2 bases at V and 0 bases at J, with 1 base in the middle. CDR1 GTSNPN and CDR2 SVGIG come from the germline V gene (reference sequence). The CDR3 runs to 11 residues. With a J-beta primer mix and a sample-barcoded 5' primer, a second PCR ran about 7 to 12 cycles. TCRdb re-called the 5' RACE reads with MiXCR, one entry per CDR3 protein. The sample lists approximately 1,700,000 distinct CDR3 sequences, 30% to 40% occurring once.

The TCR comes from a human donor in good health. Input material: blood. This chain joins TRBV30 and TRBJ1-2; D remains ambiguous. CDR3 nucleotide sequence: TGTGCCTGGAGTCCTAACTATGGCTACACCTTC. As protein: CAWSPNYGYTF. Using reference TRBV30 and TRBJ1-2 for the parts outside the CDR3, the full variable domain is SQTIHQWPATLVQPVGSPLSLECTVEGTSNPNLYWYRQAAGRGLQLLFYSVGIGQISSEVPQNLSASRPQDRQFILSSKKLLLSDSGFYLCAWSPNYGYTFGSGTRLTVV.